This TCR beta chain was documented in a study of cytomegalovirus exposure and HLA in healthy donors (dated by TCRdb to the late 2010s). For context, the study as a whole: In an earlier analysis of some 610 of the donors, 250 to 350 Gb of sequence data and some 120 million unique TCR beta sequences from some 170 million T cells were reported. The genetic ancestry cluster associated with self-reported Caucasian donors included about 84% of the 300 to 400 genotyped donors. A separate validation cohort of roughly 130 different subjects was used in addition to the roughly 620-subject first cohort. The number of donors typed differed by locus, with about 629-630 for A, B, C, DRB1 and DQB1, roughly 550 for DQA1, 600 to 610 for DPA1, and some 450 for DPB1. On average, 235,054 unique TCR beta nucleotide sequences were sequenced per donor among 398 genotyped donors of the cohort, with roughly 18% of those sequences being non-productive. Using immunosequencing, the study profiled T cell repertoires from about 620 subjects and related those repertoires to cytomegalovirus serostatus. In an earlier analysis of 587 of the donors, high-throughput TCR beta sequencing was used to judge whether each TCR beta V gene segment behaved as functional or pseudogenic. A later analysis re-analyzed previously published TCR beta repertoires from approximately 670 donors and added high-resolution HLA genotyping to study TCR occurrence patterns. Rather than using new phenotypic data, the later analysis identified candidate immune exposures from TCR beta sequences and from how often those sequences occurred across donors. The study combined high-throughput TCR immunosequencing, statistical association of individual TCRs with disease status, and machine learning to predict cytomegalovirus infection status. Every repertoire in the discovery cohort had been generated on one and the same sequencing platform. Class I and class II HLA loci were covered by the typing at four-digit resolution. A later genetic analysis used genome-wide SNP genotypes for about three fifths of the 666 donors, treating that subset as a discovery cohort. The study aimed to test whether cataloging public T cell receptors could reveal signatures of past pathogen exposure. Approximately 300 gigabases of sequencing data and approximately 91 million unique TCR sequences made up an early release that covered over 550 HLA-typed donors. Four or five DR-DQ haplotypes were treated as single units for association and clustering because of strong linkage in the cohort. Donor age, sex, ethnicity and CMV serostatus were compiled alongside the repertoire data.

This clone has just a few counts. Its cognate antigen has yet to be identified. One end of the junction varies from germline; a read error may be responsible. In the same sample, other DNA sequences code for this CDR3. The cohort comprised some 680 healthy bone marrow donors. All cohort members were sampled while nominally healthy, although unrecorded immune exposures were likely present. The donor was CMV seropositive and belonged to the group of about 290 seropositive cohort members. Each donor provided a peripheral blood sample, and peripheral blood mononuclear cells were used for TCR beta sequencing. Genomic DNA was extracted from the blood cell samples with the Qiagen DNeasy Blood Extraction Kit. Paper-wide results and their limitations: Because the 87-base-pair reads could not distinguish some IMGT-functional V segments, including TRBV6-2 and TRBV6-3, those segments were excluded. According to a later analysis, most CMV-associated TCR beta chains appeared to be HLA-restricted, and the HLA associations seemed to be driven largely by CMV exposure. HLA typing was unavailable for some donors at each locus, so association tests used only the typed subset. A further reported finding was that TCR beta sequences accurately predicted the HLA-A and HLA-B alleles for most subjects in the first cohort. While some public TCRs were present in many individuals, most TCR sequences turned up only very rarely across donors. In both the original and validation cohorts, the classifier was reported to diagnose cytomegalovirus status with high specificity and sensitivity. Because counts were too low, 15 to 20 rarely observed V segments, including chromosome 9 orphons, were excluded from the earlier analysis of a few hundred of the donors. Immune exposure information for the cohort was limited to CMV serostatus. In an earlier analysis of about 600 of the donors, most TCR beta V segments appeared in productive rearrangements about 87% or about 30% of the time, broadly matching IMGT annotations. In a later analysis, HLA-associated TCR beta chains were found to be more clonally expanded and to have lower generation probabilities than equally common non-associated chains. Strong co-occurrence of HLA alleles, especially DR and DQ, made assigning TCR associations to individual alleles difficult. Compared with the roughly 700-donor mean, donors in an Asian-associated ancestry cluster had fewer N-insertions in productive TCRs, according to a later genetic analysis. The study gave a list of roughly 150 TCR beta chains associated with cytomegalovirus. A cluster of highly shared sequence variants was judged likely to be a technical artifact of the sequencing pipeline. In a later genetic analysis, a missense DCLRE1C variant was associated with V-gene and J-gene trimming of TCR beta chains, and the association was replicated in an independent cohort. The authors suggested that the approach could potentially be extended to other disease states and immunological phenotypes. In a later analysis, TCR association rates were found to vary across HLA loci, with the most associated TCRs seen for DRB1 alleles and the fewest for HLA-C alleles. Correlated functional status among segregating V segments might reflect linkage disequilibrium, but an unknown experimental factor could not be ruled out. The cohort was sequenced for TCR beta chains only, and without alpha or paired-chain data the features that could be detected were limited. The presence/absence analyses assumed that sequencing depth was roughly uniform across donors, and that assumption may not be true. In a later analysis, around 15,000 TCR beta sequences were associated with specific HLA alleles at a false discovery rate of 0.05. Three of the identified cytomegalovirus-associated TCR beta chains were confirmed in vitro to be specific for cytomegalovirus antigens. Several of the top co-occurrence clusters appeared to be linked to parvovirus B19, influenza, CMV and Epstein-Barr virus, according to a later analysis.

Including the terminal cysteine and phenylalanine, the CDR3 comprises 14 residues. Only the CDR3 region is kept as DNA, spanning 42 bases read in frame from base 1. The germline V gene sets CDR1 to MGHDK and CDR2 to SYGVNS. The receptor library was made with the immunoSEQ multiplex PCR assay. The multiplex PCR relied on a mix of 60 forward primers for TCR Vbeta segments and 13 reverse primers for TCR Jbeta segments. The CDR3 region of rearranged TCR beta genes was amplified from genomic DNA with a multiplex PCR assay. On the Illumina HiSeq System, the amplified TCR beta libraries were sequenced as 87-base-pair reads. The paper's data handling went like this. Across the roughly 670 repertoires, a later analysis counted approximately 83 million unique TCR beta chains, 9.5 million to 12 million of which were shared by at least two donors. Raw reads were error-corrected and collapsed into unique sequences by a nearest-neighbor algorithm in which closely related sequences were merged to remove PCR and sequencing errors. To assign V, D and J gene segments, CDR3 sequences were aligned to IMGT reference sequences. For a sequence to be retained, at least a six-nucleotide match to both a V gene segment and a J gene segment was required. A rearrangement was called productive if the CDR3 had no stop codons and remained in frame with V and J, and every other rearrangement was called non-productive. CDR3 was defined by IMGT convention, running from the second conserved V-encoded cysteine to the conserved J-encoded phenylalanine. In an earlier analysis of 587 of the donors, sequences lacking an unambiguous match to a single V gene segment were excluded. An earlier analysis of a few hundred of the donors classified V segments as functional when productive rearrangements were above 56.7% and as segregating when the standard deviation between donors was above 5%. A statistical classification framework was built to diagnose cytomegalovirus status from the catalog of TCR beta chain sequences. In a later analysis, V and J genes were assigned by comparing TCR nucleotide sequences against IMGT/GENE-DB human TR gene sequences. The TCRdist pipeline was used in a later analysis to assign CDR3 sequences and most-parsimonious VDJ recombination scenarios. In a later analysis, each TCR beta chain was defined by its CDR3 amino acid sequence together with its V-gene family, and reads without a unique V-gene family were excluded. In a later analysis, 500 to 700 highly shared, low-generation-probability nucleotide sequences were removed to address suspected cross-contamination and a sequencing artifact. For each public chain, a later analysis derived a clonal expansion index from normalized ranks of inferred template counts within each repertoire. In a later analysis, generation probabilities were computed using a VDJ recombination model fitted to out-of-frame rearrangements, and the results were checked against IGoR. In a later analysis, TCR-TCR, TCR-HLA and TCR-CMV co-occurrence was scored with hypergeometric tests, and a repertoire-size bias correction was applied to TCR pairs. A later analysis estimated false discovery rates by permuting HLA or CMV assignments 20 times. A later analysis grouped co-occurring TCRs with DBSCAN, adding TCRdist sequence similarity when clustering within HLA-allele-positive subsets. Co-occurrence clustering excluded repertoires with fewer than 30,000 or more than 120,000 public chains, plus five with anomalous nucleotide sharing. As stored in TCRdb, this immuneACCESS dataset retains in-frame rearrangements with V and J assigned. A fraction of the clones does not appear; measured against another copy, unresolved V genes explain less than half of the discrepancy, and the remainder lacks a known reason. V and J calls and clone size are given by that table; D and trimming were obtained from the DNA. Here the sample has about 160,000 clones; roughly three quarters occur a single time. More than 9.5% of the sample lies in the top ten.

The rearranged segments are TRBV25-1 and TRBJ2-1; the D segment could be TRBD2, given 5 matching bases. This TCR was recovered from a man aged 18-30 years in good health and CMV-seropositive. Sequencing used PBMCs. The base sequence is TGTGCCAGCAGTGAAGGGCGGGCGGTTAATGAGCATTTCTTC. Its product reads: CASSEGRAVNEHFF. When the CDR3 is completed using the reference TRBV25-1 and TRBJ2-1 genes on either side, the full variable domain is EADIYQTPRYLVIGTGKKITLECSQTMGHDKMYWYQQDPGMELHLIHYSYGVNSTEKGDLSSESTVSRIRTEHFPLTLESARPSHTSQYLCASSEGRAVNEHFFGPGTRLTVL.